This TCR beta chain emerged from a study of T cells in Graves' hyperthyroidism and ophthalmopathy (dated by TCRdb to about 2019). Broadly, across the study: Peripheral blood samples were taken at initial diagnosis, before any treatment was given. To identify TCR V-J signatures that set the groups apart, the researchers used a discovery cohort of 100 patients, made up of roughly 45 with Graves' ophthalmopathy and around 58 with stable Graves' hyperthyroidism. Prospective prediction of ophthalmopathy was tested in an independent validation cohort of under 20 hyperthyroidism patients and 17 patients who later progressed to ophthalmopathy. The 100 discovery patients were randomly split 7:3 into training and test sets. Thyroid tissue and blood T-cell repertoires from six Graves' hyperthyroidism patients were also compared in the study. Following sampling, methimazole starting at 30 mg daily was given to hyperthyroidism patients, and high-dose intravenous methylprednisolone was given to ophthalmopathy patients. The paper reports TCR Vbeta CDR3 sequencing of about 140 peripheral blood samples: under 45 ophthalmopathy, fewer than 80 hyperthyroidism and approximately 17 progressor patients. Study-level results and caveats: A 13 V-J signature model separated ophthalmopathy from stable hyperthyroidism, with 87.88% sensitivity and roughly 81% specificity in cross-validation and 80%/75% in testing. Most expanded thyroid clonotypes (frequency above 0.001) were also found in blood, which suggests that blood repertoires may mirror thyroid immune responses. No statistical method was used to set the sample size in advance, and investigators knew the group allocation. In validation, the model predicted progression to ophthalmopathy a median of roughly 6.1 months before onset, with about 71% sensitivity and roughly 79% specificity.

TCR beta CDR3 regions were amplified from RNA transcripts. A first-round RT-PCR of the TCR CDR3 used the HTBI primer set with the Qiagen OneStep RT-PCR kit. Libraries were constructed in a second round of multiplex PCR, after which size selection and purification were performed. Sequencing of the libraries was done on an Illumina HiSeq2000 using paired-end 100 bp reads. In the authors' own workflow: SOAPnuke was used to process the raw data, with reads discarded if the reads contained adapters or uncalled bases, had a mean Phred below 15, or lacked an exact constant-primer or identifier match. COPE v1.2.5 was used to merge the high-quality paired reads, and each unique nucleotide sequence was defined as a clonotype. MiTCR v1.1 was used to align clonotypes to the IMGT TRBV, TRBD and TRBJ reference segments. Analysis was restricted to V-J combinations with a frequency above 0.0001, which covered over 98% of repertoires. The TCS score was defined as F50 (clonal expansion) divided by E x V (chaos), with BLOSUM62-based TCRdist calculated between CDR3 peptides within each V-J. Welch's t-statistics and random forest reduced fewer than 550 V-J features to 13, which were used in a naive Bayes classifier (R e1071). TCRdb reran the public reads through fastp at Q25 and MiXCR, keeping productive beta chains. Here each entry gathers all rows of one CDR3 protein and keeps the most common genes and DNA. TCRdb, not the authors, supplied the V and J calls. The sample records over 350,000 distinct CDR3 sequences, roughly 13% of which are singletons. 25% to 30% of the sample goes to the ten largest clones.

V lost 1 base and J lost 0 bases; the stretch between them is 13 bases long. The CDR3 goes from the cysteine to the phenylalanine over 18 residues. The retained sequence is limited to the CDR3, 54 bases, with the frame set at the first base. Via the germline V gene, CDR1 is LGHNA and CDR2 YNFKEQ. A remark on this clonotype: No cognate antigen has been identified for it. Nothing much larger sits one base from this clone, and base qualities are not available.

In the ophthalmopathy patients, disease was moderately to severely active, with a Clinical Activity Score of 3 or more, a NOSPECS grade of 4 or more, and a duration of less than 3 months. The study excluded patients with uncontrolled infections, other autoimmune diseases, pregnancy or lactation. Diagnoses were established on the basis of clinical symptoms, serum thyroxine and TRAb, thyroid ultrasound, and orbital computed tomography. Ficoll-Paque density gradient centrifugation was used to isolate PBMCs from approximately 10 ml of fresh peripheral blood. Total RNA was extracted with Trizol reagent, and quality was checked on an Agilent 2100 Bioanalyzer.

The receptor was derived from a man aged 45-65 years with Graves' ophthalmopathy. The specimen was blood. The chain is made from TRBV4-2 and TRBJ2-6, with the D gene uncertain. The CDR3 in this case is CASSQVPVSSSGANVLTF. The sequenced DNA: TGTGCCAGCAGCCAAGTTCCAGTCTCGAGCTCTGGGGCCAACGTCCTGACTTTC.